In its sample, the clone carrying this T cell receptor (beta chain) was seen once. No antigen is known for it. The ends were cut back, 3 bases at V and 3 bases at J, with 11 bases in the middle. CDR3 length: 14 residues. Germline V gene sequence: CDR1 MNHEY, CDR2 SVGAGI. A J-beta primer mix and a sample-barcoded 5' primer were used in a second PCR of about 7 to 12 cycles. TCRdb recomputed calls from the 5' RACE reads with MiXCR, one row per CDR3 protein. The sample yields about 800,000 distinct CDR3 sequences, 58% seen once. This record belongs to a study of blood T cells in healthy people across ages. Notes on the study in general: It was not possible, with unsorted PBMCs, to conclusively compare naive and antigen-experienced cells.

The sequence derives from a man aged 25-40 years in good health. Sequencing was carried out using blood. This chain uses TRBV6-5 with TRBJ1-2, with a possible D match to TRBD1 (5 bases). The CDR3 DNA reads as TGTGCCAGCAGTTATTCGGGGACCGACTATGGCTACACCTTC. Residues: CASSYSGTDYGYTF.